This TCR beta chain derives from a study of lymphopenia after photon versus proton radiotherapy. TCRdb's copy holds only in-frame clones and misses some; the assay was immunoSEQ multiplex PCR. The sample records about 25,000 clones, 80% to 90% being singletons. Study-wide results and caveats: Authors raise, but do not show, better survival with proton therapy. After lymphocyte nadir, photon-treated repertoires showed oligoclonal expansion, especially CD8+ Temra. Relative stability marked proton patients; photon patients lost diversity and naive cells.

Trimming left V 7 bases short and J 6 bases short, with 7 bases between. The CDR3 covers 9 residues. The germline V gene has CDR1 DFQATT and CDR2 SNEGSKA (reference sequence). On this clone: What it binds is not known.

Sequenced here: peripheral blood, sampled from a patient treated with photon-based radiotherapy. This TCR was recovered from a man over 45 with gastric cancer. The rearrangement uses TRBV20-1 and TRBJ2-7; D is unclear. For the CDR3, the DNA is TGCAGTGTTGGTGGCGAGCAGTACTTC. It is translated as CSVGGEQYF.